The entry below describes one T cell receptor beta chain. The method was immunoSEQ multiplex PCR; TCRdb's version includes in-frame clones alone and lacks a portion of them. This table holds 300,000 to 400,000 clones, 86% found once. This entry comes from a study of blood T cell repertoires in COVID-19. It was during active infection that Seattle patients were enrolled and then longitudinally followed. CDR1 MNHNY and CDR2 SVGAGI come from the germline V gene (reference sequence). The CDR3 has 14 residues. Germline trimming cut 7 bases from V and 2 bases from J; bases unmatched to any gene: 6. The material sequenced was peripheral blood. This chain joins TRBV6-6 and TRBJ1-1; TRBD1 aligns across 8 bases. This clonotype originated in a woman aged 60-75 years with COVID-19, enrolled during active disease. The CDR3, as DNA: TGTGCCAGCACTACAGACAGGGGTAACACTGAAGCTTTCTTT. The encoded protein is CASTTDRGNTEAFF.